The source of this T cell receptor beta chain is a study of T cell responses to AZD1222 COVID-19 vaccine. The assay was immunoSEQ multiplex PCR, and TCRdb's table has in-frame clones only and misses some. The sample includes around 140,000 clones, approximately 90% seen only once; the top ten take roughly 4%. Study findings and constraints: The repertoires were collected only after the peak T cell response. White British ancestry dominated among donors, who included more females, and clonal diversity was possibly underestimated.

CDR1 is SGDLS, CDR2 YYNGEE, per germline. V lost 3 bases and J lost 7, with 14 bases in between. The CDR3 has 14 amino acids. Of note for this clone: Antigen specificity is unknown.

V gene TRBV9 combines with J gene TRBJ2-1, with D possibly matching TRBD2 (6 bases). This clonotype originated in an adult who received the AZD1222 COVID-19 vaccine. This specimen was peripheral blood, taken 28 days after the second AZD1222 dose. CDR3: CASSAGLGENEQFF. CDR3 DNA sequence: TGTGCCAGCAGCGCGGGACTCGGGGAGAATGAGCAGTTCTTC.